The 27 T cell receptor beta chains presented below share a single source sample, sequenced in a study of blood T cell repertoires in COVID-19. Using immunoSEQ multiplex PCR, the repertoire was profiled, and TCRdb retains in-frame clones only, with some absent. The sample comprises about 89,000 clones, 70% to 80% of which are singletons, and less than 60% rests with the top ten. The sample comprised peripheral blood. All receptors come from a human donor in a cohort sampled during active COVID-19.

The sample holds a few counts of this clone. V is TRBV4-2 and J is TRBJ2-5; the match to TRBD1 covers 7 bases. There are 15 residues in the CDR3. Germline V gene data show CDR1 as LGHNA and CDR2 as YNFKEQ. The junction had 10 bases not matched to a gene; V was cut back by 4 bases and J by 5 bases. This CDR3 reads CASSLKTGQVETQYF. DNA of the CDR3: TGTGCCAGCAGCCTAAAGACAGGGCAGGTGGAGACCCAGTACTTC.

The V and J genes are TRBV27 and TRBJ1-3, with D perhaps TRBD1 (5 bases). From germline, CDR1 is MNHEY and CDR2 SMNVEV (reference sequence). V was cut by 0 bases and J by 2 bases, with 5 bases left in between. The CDR3 loop spans 14 amino acids. For the CDR3, the DNA is TGTGCCAGCAGTTTATCAGGGGCTGGAAACACCATATATTTT. This encodes CASSLSGAGNTIYF.

The gene calls are TRBV7-2 and TRBJ2-1, with 10 bases identical to TRBD1. From germline, CDR1 is SGHTA and CDR2 FQGNSA. The CDR3 runs to 15 residues. Unmatched junction bases numbered 8, after V lost 5 bases and J lost 7 bases. The CDR3 DNA sequence: TGTGCCAGCAGCCCCGCCCGGACAGGGGGAAATGAGCAGTTCTTC. This codes for CASSPARTGGNEQFF.

This chain links TRBV19 with TRBJ2-7, with D perhaps TRBD1 (6 bases). V was pared by 6 bases and J by 2 bases, with 14 bases between. This CDR3 comprises 14 residues. The germline gives CDR1 LNHDA, CDR2 SQIVND (reference sequence). Here the CDR3 reads CASRRRGSAYEQYF. CDR3 nucleotides: TGTGCCAGTAGACGCAGGGGATCCGCCTACGAGCAGTACTTC.

In its sample, this clone was seen once. The chain employs TRBV18 and TRBJ2-2, with D perhaps TRBD2 (6 bases). Germline CDR1 KGHSH, CDR2 LQKENI. The CDR3 runs 16 residues. The germline V and J ends were trimmed by 6 bases and 2 bases, with 16 bases remaining between them. The CDR3 reads CASSYRGTQNTGELFF. The DNA for the CDR3 is TGTGCCAGCTCGTATCGCGGGACTCAAAACACCGGGGAGCTGTTTTTT.

The chain recombines TRBV4-3 with TRBJ1-4, with TRBD1 matching over 11 bases. CDR3 length equals 16 residues. Germline V CDR1 and CDR2: LGHNA, YSLEER. The junction had 5 bases not matched to a gene; V was cut back by 0 bases and J by 8 bases. The CDR3 here is CASSQDMGDRGEKLFF. In DNA, the CDR3 is TGCGCCAGCAGCCAAGATATGGGGGACAGGGGGGAAAAACTGTTTTTT.

This chain joins TRBV5-6 and TRBJ2-1, with 7 bases that match TRBD1. The junction had 8 bases not matched to a gene; V was cut back by 4 bases and J by 4 bases. CDR3 length: 15 amino acids. The V gene's germline CDR1 is SGHDT and CDR2 YYEEEE. The CDR3 region is CASSNPGQRYNEQFF. In nucleotides, the CDR3 is TGTGCCAGCAGCAATCCGGGACAGAGATACAATGAGCAGTTCTTC.

This chain uses TRBV25-1 with TRBJ2-2; 10 nucleotides line up with TRBD2. This CDR3 comprises 15 residues. From germline, CDR1 is MGHDK and CDR2 SYGVNS. V lost 2 bases and J lost 6; bases outside the gene matches: 3. The CDR3 is CASSEPGLAAGELFF. CDR3 nucleotides: TGTGCCAGCAGTGAACCCGGACTAGCGGCCGGGGAGCTGTTTTTT. The variable domain in full, with the rest retrieved from reference TRBV25-1 and TRBJ2-2, is EADIYQTPRYLVIGTGKKITLECSQTMGHDKMYWYQQDPGMELHLIHYSYGVNSTEKGDLSSESTVSRIRTEHFPLTLESARPSHTSQYLCASSEPGLAAGELFFGEGSRLTVL.

This clone was seen only once. The chain joins TRBV19 to TRBJ1-5; TRBD1 might be the D (6 bases). Between the trimmed V and J ends, which lost 4 bases and 6 bases, there was a span of 19 bases. Germline V gene data show CDR1 as LNHDA and CDR2 as SQIVND (reference sequence). This CDR3 spans 16 amino acids. CDR3: CASSTEGAGEIQPQHF. The CDR3 region has the DNA TGTGCCAGTAGTACAGAAGGGGCAGGGGAGATTCAGCCCCAGCATTTT. Full variable domain (rest looked up from reference TRBV19 and TRBJ1-5): DGGITQSPKYLFRKEGQNVTLSCEQNLNHDAMYWYRQDPGQGLRLIYYSQIVNDFQKGDIAEGYSVSREKKESFPLTVTSAQKNPTAFYLCASSTEGAGEIQPQHFGDGTRLSIL.

The chain employs TRBV5-1 and TRBJ1-2; 8 nucleotides agree with TRBD1. V lost 0 bases and J lost 8; bases outside the gene matches: 6. This CDR3 contains 14 residues. Looked up from germline, CDR1 is SGHRS and CDR2 is YFSETQ. CDR3 residues: CASSLVQGDRGYTF. As DNA, the CDR3 is TGCGCCAGCAGCTTGGTACAGGGGGACCGGGGCTACACCTTC.

The chain has TRBV7-9 and TRBJ2-1, with TRBD1 matching 7 bases. This CDR3 is built from 19 residues. J lost 2 bases, V lost 5 bases, and 18 bases had no gene match. CDR1 is SEHNR, CDR2 FQNEAQ, per germline (reference sequence). The CDR3: CASSPLTSPAGGPYNEQFF. The CDR3 DNA reads as TGTGCCAGCAGCCCTCTCACGTCGCCCGCAGGGGGACCCTACAATGAGCAGTTCTTC. Using reference TRBV7-9 and TRBJ2-1 for the parts outside the CDR3, the full variable domain is DTGVSQNPRHKITKRGQNVTFRCDPISEHNRLYWYRQTLGQGPEFLTYFQNEAQLEKSRLLSDRFSAERPKGSFSTLEIQRTEQGDSAMYLCASSPLTSPAGGPYNEQFFGPGTRLTVL.

J is TRBJ2-3 and V is TRBV19, with D possibly TRBD1 on 5 matching bases. Germline CDR1 reads LNHDA; CDR2 reads SQIVND (reference sequence). Trimming removed 2 bases at V and 3 bases at J, with 12 bases between. The CDR3 contains 15 residues. CDR3 loop: CASSIQGSVTDTQYF. CDR3 nucleotides: TGTGCCAGTAGTATACAGGGTTCGGTGACAGATACGCAGTATTTT.

The gene calls are TRBV29-1 and TRBJ2-7, with 10 bases matching TRBD2. Trimming at V came to 4 bases and at J to 5 bases, leaving 11 bases not matched to a gene. This CDR3 region has 15 residues. In germline, CDR1 is SQVTM, CDR2 ANQGSEA. The CDR3, as DNA: TGCAGCGTTGGCCATCTAGCGGGAGTACCGGACGAGCAGTACTTC. This gives the protein CSVGHLAGVPDEQYF.

The rearrangement joins TRBV19 to TRBJ2-7; 10 bases are a match to TRBD2. The V gene's germline CDR1 is LNHDA and CDR2 SQIVND (reference sequence). The V gene end was trimmed by 9 bases and the J gene end by 12 bases; junction bases not matched to a gene: 8. CDR3 length equals 11 residues. The CDR3 bases are TGTGCCAGCTCAGCGGGAGGGCCTGCGTACTTC. It codes for CASSAGGPAYF.

This clone was observed a single time. J is TRBJ1-2 and V is TRBV7-2; maybe TRBD1 (5 bases). The V gene's germline CDR1 is SGHTA and CDR2 FQGNSA. The length of the CDR3 is 15 residues. V was shortened by 1 base and J by 8 bases, with 17 bases between the two germline ends. For the CDR3, the DNA is TGTGCCAGCAGCTTAGACCACGGGGGGAGTTTAGGCTACACCTTC. Protein product: CASSLDHGGSLGYTF.

This clone was detected once. One junction end does not reproduce the germline sequence, and a read error may be involved. The CDR3 is CASSIEADATQYF. The CDR3 DNA reads TGTGCCAGTAGCATAGAGGCGGATGCGACCCAGTACTTC. The V and J genes are TRBV19 and TRBJ2-5; no clear D. The CDR3 spans 13 residues. CDR1 is LNHDA, CDR2 SQIVND, per germline (reference sequence).

The J gene is TRBJ2-1, the V gene TRBV9; D might be TRBD2 (6 bases). V lost 4 bases and J lost 7, with 18 bases in between. CDR1 and CDR2 from the germline V gene are SGDLS and YYNGEE. This CDR3 is 15 amino acids long. In DNA form, the CDR3 reads TGTGCCAGCAGCCCCCGACTAGTGTTTGGAAATGAGCAGTTCTTC. This encodes CASSPRLVFGNEQFF.

As DNA, the CDR3 is TGTGCCAGCAGTGAAGTAGCGGGCGGCACAGATACGCAGTATTTT. This translates into CASSEVAGGTDTQYF. The V and J genes are TRBV2 and TRBJ2-3; 7 nucleotides agree with TRBD2. The V and J ends lost 1 base and 1 base, in that order; junction bases with no gene match: 2. Germline V gives CDR1 SNHLY, CDR2 FYNNEI. CDR3 length equals 15 residues.

V usage is TRBV11-2 and J usage is TRBJ2-7; 8 nucleotides agree with TRBD2. CDR3 length: 17 residues. V was clipped by 3 bases and J by 0 bases; unmatched bases: 10. Germline V gives CDR1 SGHAT, CDR2 FQNNGV. Written as DNA, the CDR3 is TGTGCCAGCAGCTTGGGTAGTCTAGCGGGCAGCTCCTACGAGCAGTACTTC. This codes for CASSLGSLAGSSYEQYF.

Of note for this clone: Other DNA sequences in this specimen translate into the identical CDR3. This chain connects TRBV18 to TRBJ2-7; TRBD1 matches at 11 bases. CDR3 length equals 14 residues. Germline V gives CDR1 KGHSH, CDR2 LQKENI. J gave up 4 bases and V 2 bases, and 1 base lay outside the gene matches. The CDR3 nucleotides read TGTGCCAGCTCACCAGGGACAGGGGGTTACGAGCAGTACTTC. Translation: CASSPGTGGYEQYF.

The CDR3 DNA reads as TGTGCCAGTAGTACACAGGGAAGGCCGACCTACGAGCAGTACTTC. Amino acids: CASSTQGRPTYEQYF. J is TRBJ2-7 and V is TRBV19; perhaps TRBD1 as D (6 bases). Deletions cut 4 bases from V and 2 bases from J, with 15 bases between. The CDR3 runs 15 residues. The germline gives CDR1 LNHDA, CDR2 SQIVND (reference sequence). The entire variable domain, with the rest obtained from reference TRBV19 and TRBJ2-7, is as follows: DGGITQSPKYLFRKEGQNVTLSCEQNLNHDAMYWYRQDPGQGLRLIYYSQIVNDFQKGDIAEGYSVSREKKESFPLTVTSAQKNPTAFYLCASSTQGRPTYEQYFGPGTRLTVT.

The chain joins TRBV4-1 to TRBJ2-2; D call uncertain. V dropped 3 bases and J dropped 4 bases, with 12 bases sitting between them. The CDR3 totals 15 residues. CDR1 and CDR2 (germline): MGHRA, YSYEKL. The chain's CDR3 is CASSHVRRSTGELFF. DNA of the CDR3: TGCGCCAGCAGCCACGTCCGGCGGAGCACCGGGGAGCTGTTTTTT.

This clone occurred a few times. J is TRBJ2-7 and V is TRBV18; the match to TRBD2 covers 14 bases. Losses at the gene ends were 3 bases for V and 3 bases for J; bases not matched to a gene: 4. This CDR3 spans 16 amino acids. Per germline, CDR1 KGHSH and CDR2 LQKENI. The CDR3 region has the DNA TGTGCCAGCTCACCGGGAGGGACTAGCGGGAGCTACGAGCAGTACTTC. It is translated as CASSPGGTSGSYEQYF. Looking up the rest from reference TRBV18 and TRBJ2-7 gives the full variable domain: NAGVMQNPRHLVRRRGQEARLRCSPMKGHSHVYWYRQLPEEGLKFMVYLQKENIIDESGMPKERFSAEFPKEGPSILRIQQVVRGDSAAYFCASSPGGTSGSYEQYFGPGTRLTVT.

The DNA of the CDR3 is TGCAGCGCAAACGTACAGGGGATCCCTAATGGCTACACCTTC. Translation gives CSANVQGIPNGYTF. This chain joins TRBV29-1 and TRBJ1-2, with 7 bases matching TRBD1. V gave up 7 bases and J gave up 6 bases; unmatched junction bases: 14. The germline gives CDR1 SQVTM, CDR2 ANQGSEA. This CDR3 region has 14 residues. Based on the CDR3 plus reference TRBV29-1 and TRBJ1-2, the full variable domain is SAVISQKPSRDICQRGTSLTIQCQVDSQVTMMFWYRQQPGQSLTLIATANQGSEATYESGFVIDKFPISRPNLTFSTLTVSNMSPEDSSIYLCSANVQGIPNGYTFGSGTRLTVV.

The gene calls are TRBV4-1 and TRBJ2-1; possible D gene TRBD1, 5 bases. Germline assignment: CDR1 MGHRA and CDR2 YSYEKL. Trimming shortened V by 6 bases and J by 6 bases, and 15 bases separated the two germline ends. The CDR3 sequence is 14 residues long. The CDR3 loop is CASRAQESRNEQFF. The DNA of the CDR3 is TGCGCCAGCAGAGCACAGGAGAGCCGCAATGAGCAGTTCTTC.

The chain couples TRBV5-4 to TRBJ1-2; D remains unclear. The CDR3 covers 13 residues. V lost 3 bases to trimming and J lost 1 base, with 7 bases between them. Germline lookup yields CDR1 SGHNT and CDR2 YYREEE (reference sequence). The CDR3 nucleotides are TGTGCCAGCAGCTCGACATTTAACTATGGCTACACCTTC. Its protein is CASSSTFNYGYTF.

This chain joins TRBV9 and TRBJ2-3; 15 bases map to TRBD2. J lost 4 bases, V lost 4 bases, and 4 bases had no gene match. The germline CDR1 and CDR2 sequences are SGDLS and YYNGEE. The CDR3 covers 16 residues. The CDR3 DNA is TGTGCCAGCAGCTCGGGACTAGCGGGAGGCTCAGATACGCAGTATTTT. Translating gives CASSSGLAGGSDTQYF.